The 30 T cell receptor beta chains below come from one sample, sequenced in a study of cytomegalovirus exposure and HLA in healthy donors (dated by TCRdb to 2017 to 2019). Library method: the immunoSEQ multiplex PCR assay. The multiplex PCR relied on a mix of 60 forward primers for TCR Vbeta segments and 13 reverse primers for TCR Jbeta segments. The table was pulled from immuneACCESS by TCRdb, which kept in-frame rearrangements only. Such tables lose some clones; where checked, under half of the loss comes from unresolved V genes, and the rest has no known cause. The sample table lists 100,000 to 150,000 clones, around four fifths of them with a count of one. Jointly, the top ten make up 11% of the sample. Material: PBMCs. All receptors come from a man aged 25 to 40 in good health and CMV-seropositive.

V usage is TRBV15 and J usage is TRBJ2-1; 7 bases align to TRBD2. CDR3 length: 16 amino acids. CDR1 and CDR2 from the germline V gene are LNHNV and YYDKDF (reference sequence). Trimming took 1 base from V and 6 from J; bases not matched to a gene: 9. In DNA, the CDR3 is TGTGCCACCAGCAGAGCTGGGGGGGAGAGGATCAATGAGCAGTTCTTC. Translating it yields CATSRAGGERINEQFF.

This clone was counted between two and nine times. Other DNA sequences in this sample translate to the same CDR3. The rearrangement links TRBV7-2 to TRBJ2-1; D gene unclear. The CDR3 is 12 amino acids. Germline V gene lookup returns CDR1 SGHTA and CDR2 FQGNSA. V was cut by 0 bases and J by 9 bases, with 6 bases left in between. The CDR3: CASSLARSEQFF. Here the CDR3 DNA reads TGTGCCAGCAGCTTAGCGCGGAGTGAGCAGTTCTTC.

This sequence joins TRBV4-3 and TRBJ2-6; 7 nucleotides agree with TRBD1. Germline trimming cut 0 bases from V and 1 base from J; bases unmatched to any gene: 0. Germline assignment: CDR1 LGHNA and CDR2 YSLEER. The CDR3 contains 16 residues. The CDR3 loop reads CASSQETGSGANVLTF. The CDR3 region has the DNA TGCGCCAGCAGCCAAGAGACAGGGTCTGGGGCCAACGTCCTGACTTTC.

This chain uses TRBV4-3 with TRBJ2-7; TRBD1 is a possible D gene (6 bases). Trimming removed 0 bases at V and 2 bases at J, with 14 bases between. The CDR3 runs 16 residues. CDR1 LGHNA and CDR2 YSLEER come from the germline V gene. The CDR3 region is CASSQDLGQGPYEQYF. The DNA of the CDR3 is TGCGCCAGCAGCCAAGATCTTGGGCAGGGGCCCTACGAGCAGTACTTC.

This chain joins TRBV30 and TRBJ2-1; 7 bases are a match to TRBD1. Germline V CDR1 and CDR2: GTSNPN, SVGIG (reference sequence). The CDR3 runs to 15 residues. J gave up 3 bases and V 4 bases, and 9 bases lay outside the gene matches. The CDR3 is CAWNLKQGVYNEQFF. For the CDR3, the DNA is TGTGCCTGGAACTTGAAGCAGGGGGTCTACAATGAGCAGTTCTTC.

The V and J genes are TRBV5-1 and TRBJ2-5; 9 bases align to TRBD2. J gave up 5 bases and V 3 bases, and 5 bases lay outside the gene matches. CDR1 and CDR2 from the germline V gene are SGHRS and YFSETQ. The CDR3 is made up of 14 amino acids. The CDR3 nucleotides read TGCGCCAGCAGCTCGGGCGGGGGGGTGGAGACCCAGTACTTC. It specifies CASSSGGGVETQYF. The complete variable domain, with remaining parts taken from reference TRBV5-1 and TRBJ2-5, reads KAGVTQTPRYLIKTRGQQVTLSCSPISGHRSVSWYQQTPGQGLQFLFEYFSETQRNKGNFPGRFSGRQFSNSRSEMNVSTLELGDSALYLCASSSGGGVETQYFGPGTRLLVL.

The genes are TRBV9 and TRBJ2-3; TRBD2 agrees at 10 bases. This CDR3 spans 15 amino acids. The germline CDR1 and CDR2 sequences are SGDLS and YYNGEE. V lost 3 bases and J lost 4; bases outside the gene matches: 5. CDR3 nucleotide sequence: TGTGCCAGCAGCGCCCTAGCGGGAGTCTCAGATACGCAGTATTTT. Its protein is CASSALAGVSDTQYF.

The genes are TRBV9 and TRBJ1-5; 7 nucleotides line up with TRBD1. The germline V gene encodes CDR1 SGDLS and CDR2 YYNGEE. This CDR3 spans 16 amino acids. V was pared by 0 bases and J by 3 bases, with 6 bases of the junction left unmatched. The CDR3 protein is CASSVDAGGPNQPQHF. Here the CDR3 DNA reads TGTGCCAGCAGCGTAGACGCAGGGGGGCCCAATCAGCCCCAGCATTTT.

This clone was counted once. The chain carries TRBV5-5 and TRBJ2-3; no clear D gene. Trimming removed 0 bases at V and 0 bases at J, with 2 bases between. Per germline, CDR1 SGHKS and CDR2 YYEKEE (reference sequence). There are 13 residues in the CDR3. This CDR3 reads CASSLASTDTQYF. CDR3 coding DNA: TGTGCCAGCAGCTTGGCAAGCACAGATACGCAGTATTTT. The full variable domain, in which reference TRBV5-5 and TRBJ2-3 provide the parts outside the CDR3, is DAGVTQSPTHLIKTRGQQVTLRCSPISGHKSVSWYQQVLGQGPQFIFQYYEKEERGRGNFPDRFSARQFPNYSSELNVNALLLGDSALYLCASSLASTDTQYFGPGTRLTVL.

This sequence joins TRBV7-2 and TRBJ2-7, with TRBD2 matching over 7 bases. Trimming cost V 1 base and J 7 bases; bases outside gene matches: 13. CDR3 length: 16 amino acids. Germline CDR1 is SGHTA and CDR2 is FQGNSA. CDR3 sequence reads: CASSLDWRESFWEQYF. As DNA, the CDR3 is TGTGCCAGCAGCTTAGATTGGCGGGAGAGTTTCTGGGAGCAGTACTTC.

The gene calls are TRBV4-1 and TRBJ2-7; 8 positions agree with TRBD2. The CDR3 runs to 19 residues. Germline V gene data show CDR1 as MGHRA and CDR2 as YSYEKL. After removal of 4 bases from V and 0 bases from J, the junction contained 17 bases not matched to a gene. The CDR3 loop is CASSPSGSGTRPISYEQYF. For the CDR3, the DNA is TGCGCCAGCAGCCCGAGCGGTTCCGGGACTAGACCCATCTCCTACGAGCAGTACTTC.

The V and J genes are TRBV5-3 and TRBJ2-7, with 12 bases aligning to TRBD2. TRBV5-3 is an ORF, and what it does is uncertain. The CDR3 has 16 residues. V lost 4 bases to trimming and J lost 2 bases; unmatched junction nucleotides: 7. The CDR3 region has the DNA TGTGCCAGAAGCCCTACCCGACTAGCGGGAGCCTACGAGCAGTACTTC. It is translated as CARSPTRLAGAYEQYF.

V usage is TRBV29-1 and J usage is TRBJ2-7, with 9 bases matching TRBD2. This CDR3 contains 13 residues. CDR1 and CDR2 (germline): SQVTM, ANQGSEA. With V trimmed by 4 bases and J by 2 bases, 3 bases remained unmatched. The CDR3 reads CSVAAGGPYEQYF. CDR3 sequence (DNA): TGCAGCGTTGCGGCGGGAGGGCCCTACGAGCAGTACTTC.

This clone was detected once. The chain combines TRBV2 with TRBJ1-2; D is undetermined. The CDR3 has 13 amino acids. Between the trimmed V and J ends, which lost 4 bases and 4 bases, there was a span of 10 bases. Germline V gene sequence: CDR1 SNHLY, CDR2 FYNNEI. The CDR3 coding sequence is TGTGCCAGCAGTGTAAACAGCCCCTATGGCTACACCTTC. Encoded protein: CASSVNSPYGYTF.

The CDR3 DNA reads as TGTGCCAGCAGCGTAGAGGAGGGCCAGACCCAGTACTTC. Its protein is CASSVEEGQTQYF. J is TRBJ2-5 and V is TRBV9; D is perhaps TRBD2 (6 bases). Looked up from germline, CDR1 is SGDLS and CDR2 is YYNGEE. The CDR3 sequence is 13 residues long. The V gene lost 0 bases and the J gene lost 6 bases, with 9 bases spanning the gap.

The chain employs TRBV10-1 and TRBJ2-3; a weak D match, TRBD2 (6 bases). CDR1 is WNHNN and CDR2 is SYGVQD in the germline V gene (reference sequence). The CDR3 spans 15 residues. V was trimmed by 2 bases and J by 3 bases, leaving 12 bases between them. The CDR3 nucleotides read TGCGCCAGCAGTGAGGGGCCGGGGGAGACAGATACGCAGTATTTT. It codes for CASSEGPGETDTQYF.

This chain connects TRBV11-2 to TRBJ2-6; the D is unclear. V was clipped by 4 bases and J by 5 bases, with 9 bases between them. Germline CDR1 SGHAT, CDR2 FQNNGV. The CDR3 extends over 14 amino acids. As DNA, the CDR3 is TGTGCCAGCAGCTCTCCAGTCTGGGCCAACGTCCTGACTTTC. It is translated as CASSSPVWANVLTF.

This chain joins TRBV6-5 and TRBJ2-7; 10 positions agree with TRBD1. The CDR3 contains 12 residues. V lost 10 bases to trimming and J lost 5 bases; unmatched junction nucleotides: 5. Germline V gene sequence: CDR1 MNHEY, CDR2 SVGAGI. CDR3 protein: CAIGDRGNEQYF. The CDR3 region has the DNA TGTGCCATCGGGGACAGGGGCAACGAGCAGTACTTC.

The V gene is TRBV27, the J gene TRBJ2-1; maybe TRBD2 (5 bases). In germline, CDR1 is MNHEY, CDR2 SMNVEV (reference sequence). The CDR3 has 16 amino acids. Deletions cut 5 bases from V and 5 bases from J, with 19 bases between. CDR3 residues: CASSPGRAGIHNEQFF. The CDR3 nucleotides read TGTGCCAGCAGTCCCGGCCGAGCCGGGATCCACAATGAGCAGTTCTTC.

The CDR3 loop reads CASSPSGSDTQYF. The CDR3 coding sequence is TGTGCCAGCAGCCCTAGCGGGTCAGATACGCAGTATTTT. The rearrangement joins TRBV7-6 to TRBJ2-3; 8 nucleotides agree with TRBD2. Trimming removed 5 bases from V and 4 bases from J; junction bases left unmatched: 2. Germline loops: CDR1 SGHVS, CDR2 FNYEAQ. The CDR3 runs to 13 residues.

The gene calls are TRBV10-2 and TRBJ2-7; 7 bases are shared with TRBD2. The germline CDR1 and CDR2 sequences are WSHSY and SAAADI. With 2 bases clipped from V and 3 bases from J, the junction kept 4 bases outside the gene matches. This CDR3 has 14 amino acids. CDR3 residues: CASSEGGGGYEQYF. CDR3 sequence (DNA): TGCGCCAGCAGTGAGGGGGGGGGAGGCTACGAGCAGTACTTC.

This chain links TRBV6-1 with TRBJ2-7, with 8 bases identical to TRBD1. V was pared by 7 bases and J by 5 bases, with 10 bases of the junction left unmatched. CDR3 length: 14 amino acids. Germline CDR1 MNHNS, CDR2 SASEGT. CDR3 residues: CASKRGQGWNEQYF. As DNA, the CDR3 is TGTGCCAGCAAGAGAGGACAGGGTTGGAACGAGCAGTACTTC.

The rearrangement links TRBV19 to TRBJ1-2, with 8 nucleotides matching TRBD1. J lost 7 bases, V lost 0 bases, and 7 bases had no gene match. The germline V gene encodes CDR1 LNHDA and CDR2 SQIVND (reference sequence). The CDR3 totals 15 residues. The CDR3 sequence: CASSIDTGTGRGYTF. For the CDR3, the DNA is TGTGCCAGTAGTATAGACACAGGGACAGGTCGTGGCTACACCTTC.

V and J are TRBV25-1 and TRBJ2-5, with 8 bases identical to TRBD1. The germline CDR1 and CDR2 sequences are MGHDK and SYGVNS. The V and J ends lost 3 bases and 4 bases, in that order; junction bases with no gene match: 4. CDR3 length: 14 residues. Written as DNA, the CDR3 is TGTGCCAGCAGTGACCCCAGGGGGCTAGAGACCCAGTACTTC. It is translated as CASSDPRGLETQYF.

The V call is TRBV9, the J call TRBJ2-1; TRBD2 matches at 9 bases. The germline V gene has CDR1 SGDLS and CDR2 YYNGEE. The V segment lost 0 bases and the J segment 4 bases; nucleotides outside the gene matches: 2. This CDR3 spans 15 amino acids. DNA for the CDR3: TGTGCCAGCAGCGTAGCTAGCGGGATGTACAATGAGCAGTTCTTC. Its protein product is CASSVASGMYNEQFF.

The rearrangement uses TRBV28 and TRBJ2-7, with D possibly matching TRBD1 (6 bases). Germline CDR1 is MDHEN and CDR2 is SYDVKM. V was shortened by 5 bases and J by 7 bases, with 18 bases between the two germline ends. This CDR3 contains 14 residues. The CDR3: CASSIRGRLKEQYF. Written as DNA, the CDR3 is TGTGCCAGCAGTATCAGGGGACGCCTTAAGGAGCAGTACTTC.

In this sample, this clone turned up once. The gene calls are TRBV25-1 and TRBJ2-1, with 9 bases identical to TRBD2. The CDR3 is made up of 15 amino acids. V dropped 5 bases and J dropped 3; count of bases not matched to a gene: 5. Per germline, CDR1 MGHDK and CDR2 SYGVNS. The CDR3 reads CASSPSGARYNEQFF. The CDR3 DNA is TGTGCCAGCAGTCCTAGCGGGGCCCGCTACAATGAGCAGTTCTTC.

The V call is TRBV15, the J call TRBJ2-2; 13 nucleotides match TRBD2. J lost 5 bases, V lost 1 base, and 7 bases had no gene match. Germline V gene data show CDR1 as LNHNV and CDR2 as YYDKDF (reference sequence). The CDR3 length is 18 residues. DNA of the CDR3: TGTGCCACCAGCAGAGTGGGACTAGCGGGGCCGAGGACCGGGGAGCTGTTTTTT. Its protein product is CATSRVGLAGPRTGELFF.

The J gene is TRBJ1-1, the V gene TRBV2; D not certain. The V gene lost 5 bases and the J gene lost 6 bases, with 31 bases spanning the gap. There are 19 residues in the CDR3. Germline-derived CDR1 and CDR2 are SNHLY and FYNNEI. The CDR3 loop reads CASSRTTIIVGTRWAEAFF. CDR3 sequence (DNA): TGTGCCAGCAGTAGGACGACTATAATCGTTGGAACTAGATGGGCTGAAGCTTTCTTT.

The chain has TRBV6-1 and TRBJ1-1, with a weak D call TRBD1 (5 bases). The CDR3 length is 15 residues. In germline, CDR1 is MNHNS, CDR2 SASEGT. V was clipped by 8 bases and J by 3 bases, with 19 bases between them. The CDR3 DNA sequence: TGTGCCAGCGGAAAATCCAGGGTCGTTGACACTGAAGCTTTCTTT. This gives the protein CASGKSRVVDTEAFF.